Presented here are 23 T cell receptor beta chains from one specimen sequenced in a study of cytomegalovirus exposure and HLA in healthy donors. The PCR had 60 Vbeta and 13 Jbeta primers. Sequencing was performed with immunoSEQ multiplex PCR; in TCRdb, only in-frame clones are kept and a portion is missing. The top ten clones hold 1% of a sample with approximately 170,000 clones, 85% of them seen once. The specimen was PBMCs. The source of these receptors is a boy aged 2 to 9 in good health and CMV-seronegative.

This clone was detected once. The J gene is TRBJ1-2, the V gene TRBV30; weak D call: TRBD1 (5 bases). This CDR3 comprises 15 residues. Germline values: CDR1 GTSNPN, CDR2 SVGIG (reference sequence). Deletions cut 0 bases from V and 7 bases from J, with 18 bases between. The DNA of the CDR3 is TGTGCCTGGAGTGTTCTTGGGGGAGGTACCGGTGGCTACACCTTC. Its protein is CAWSVLGGGTGGYTF.

This clone was counted between two and nine times. The chain recombines TRBV6-5 with TRBJ1-2, with 11 bases that match TRBD1. V lost 7 bases and J lost 6; bases outside the gene matches: 7. CDR3 size: 14 residues. From germline, CDR1 is MNHEY and CDR2 SVGAGI. CDR3 in amino acids: CASILGQGADGYTF. Here the CDR3 DNA reads TGTGCCAGCATTCTTGGACAGGGGGCTGATGGCTACACCTTC.

A single count supports this clone. This rearrangement joins TRBV25-1 to TRBJ1-4; possibly TRBD1 for D (5 bases). V lost 5 bases and J 4 bases, leaving 14 bases between the germline ends. Germline CDR1 is MGHDK and CDR2 is SYGVNS. The CDR3 is 15 amino acids. In nucleotides, the CDR3 is TGTGCCAGCAGTCCCTCAGGGAAGGTTAATGAAAAACTGTTTTTT. Encoded protein: CASSPSGKVNEKLFF.

This clone has only one observation. This chain links TRBV5-1 with TRBJ1-1; 9 nucleotides match TRBD1. The CDR3 is 18 amino acids. V lost 0 bases to trimming and J lost 3 bases; unmatched junction nucleotides: 12. Germline loops: CDR1 SGHRS, CDR2 YFSETQ. The CDR3 nucleotides are TGCGCCAGCAGCTTGGCCGATGATAGGGGACAGGGTTACACTGAAGCTTTCTTT. Translation gives CASSLADDRGQGYTEAFF.

The genes are TRBV28 and TRBJ2-5; D is perhaps TRBD1 (6 bases). Gene TRBJ2-7 matches the end of the DNA better, so the J call may be wrong. The germline V gene encodes CDR1 MDHEN and CDR2 SYDVKM. The CDR3 is 12 amino acids. CDR3 nucleotides: TGTGCCAGCAGTTGGACAGACTACGAGCAGTACTTC. This translates into CASSWTDYEQYF.

The CDR3 protein is CASSPGDRGTDTQYF. The CDR3, as DNA: TGCGCCAGCAGCCCAGGGGATCGGGGCACAGATACGCAGTATTTT. J is TRBJ2-3 and V is TRBV5-1; a weak D match, TRBD1 (6 bases). From germline, CDR1 is SGHRS and CDR2 YFSETQ. The CDR3 consists of 15 residues. Deletions cut 4 bases from V and 1 base from J, with 13 bases between.

The V call is TRBV7-8, the J call TRBJ2-5; 7 bases agree with TRBD2. Germline lookup yields CDR1 SGHVS and CDR2 FQNEAQ. Trimming took 4 bases from V and 3 from J; bases not matched to a gene: 5. CDR3 length: 14 amino acids. This CDR3 reads CASSSQGGEETQYF. Written as DNA, the CDR3 is TGTGCCAGCAGCTCCCAGGGAGGGGAAGAGACCCAGTACTTC.

This clone appeared a single time. V usage is TRBV7-9 and J usage is TRBJ2-5; 7 bases match TRBD1. Germline assignment: CDR1 SEHNR and CDR2 FQNEAQ (reference sequence). Trimming took 5 bases from V and 1 from J; bases not matched to a gene: 10. The CDR3 extends over 16 amino acids. The chain's CDR3 is CASSPRDRVVQETQYF. Written as DNA, the CDR3 is TGTGCCAGCAGCCCGAGGGACAGAGTAGTCCAAGAGACCCAGTACTTC.

The CDR3 spells CASSPGRGGENIQYF. The DNA for the CDR3 is TGTGCCAGCAGTCCCGGTAGAGGGGGGGAAAACATTCAGTACTTC. V and J are TRBV14 and TRBJ2-4; D might be TRBD2 (7 bases). This CDR3 region has 15 residues. Germline V lookup: CDR1 SGHDN, CDR2 FVKESK. V shed 6 bases and J shed 5 bases, with 17 bases lying between them.

The V and J genes are TRBV5-1 and TRBJ1-6, with 7 bases matching TRBD1. V trimming: 6 bases; J trimming: 7 bases; junction bases outside the gene matches: 10. The CDR3 has 15 amino acids. CDR1 SGHRS and CDR2 YFSETQ come from the germline V gene. The chain's CDR3 is CASTPGTVSNSPLHF. The CDR3 nucleotides are TGCGCCAGCACCCCTGGGACAGTCAGCAATTCACCCCTCCACTTT. The full variable domain, in which reference TRBV5-1 and TRBJ1-6 provide the parts outside the CDR3, is KAGVTQTPRYLIKTRGQQVTLSCSPISGHRSVSWYQQTPGQGLQFLFEYFSETQRNKGNFPGRFSGRQFSNSRSEMNVSTLELGDSALYLCASTPGTVSNSPLHFGNGTRLTVT.

Comment on this clone: Relative to the germline gene, one junction end is altered; a read error may explain this. The CDR3: CACSVGLAGAPAEQYF. CDR3 nucleotides: TGTGCCTGCAGCGTAGGGCTAGCGGGAGCCCCGGCCGAGCAGTACTTC. The V gene is TRBV9, the J gene TRBJ2-7, with 10 bases lining up with TRBD2. Germline-derived CDR1 and CDR2 are SGDLS and YYNGEE. The CDR3 is made up of 16 amino acids.

This clone appeared a few times. The rearrangement joins TRBV30 to TRBJ1-5; D gene unclear. V was pared by 0 bases and J by 7 bases, with 7 bases between. The length of the CDR3 is 12 residues. The V gene's germline CDR1 is GTSNPN and CDR2 SVGIG (reference sequence). The CDR3 DNA sequence: TGTGCCTGGAGTGTAGAGGCCCAGCCCCAGCATTTT. The encoded protein is CAWSVEAQPQHF.

This chain links TRBV14 with TRBJ1-4; maybe TRBD1 (6 bases). The CDR3 totals 14 residues. V was cut by 2 bases and J by 8 bases, with 12 bases left in between. Looked up from germline, CDR1 is SGHDN and CDR2 is FVKESK. The CDR3: CASSQPGVREKLFF. CDR3 bases: TGTGCCAGCAGCCAACCAGGGGTCAGAGAAAAACTGTTTTTT.

This chain connects TRBV2 to TRBJ1-6, with D unclear. Per the germline V gene, CDR1 is SNHLY and CDR2 is FYNNEI. V was pared by 5 bases and J by 10 bases, with 9 bases between. This CDR3 has 12 amino acids. CDR3 region: CASSSDLSPLHF. The CDR3 DNA is TGTGCCAGCAGTAGCGACTTATCACCCCTCCACTTT.

The J gene is TRBJ2-7, the V gene TRBV5-1; unclear D gene. Germline CDR1 SGHRS, CDR2 YFSETQ. The CDR3 runs to 13 residues. V was clipped by 1 base and J by 3 bases, with 8 bases between them. The DNA for the CDR3 is TGCGCCAGCAGCTTGACAGTCCTCTACGAGCAGTACTTC. Amino acids: CASSLTVLYEQYF.

Note on this clone: The same CDR3 arises from other DNA sequences in this sample as well. The CDR3 protein is CAISVSPNGDRCGYTF. The CDR3 nucleotides are TGTGCCATCAGTGTCTCCCCAAACGGGGACAGATGCGGCTACACCTTC. The V gene is TRBV10-3, the J gene TRBJ1-2; 7 bases fit TRBD1. Unmatched junction bases numbered 16, after V lost 4 bases and J lost 8 bases. This CDR3 comprises 16 residues. Germline V gene lookup returns CDR1 ENHRY and CDR2 SYGVKD.

The gene calls are TRBV6-5 and TRBJ2-2; 7 bases align to TRBD1. Germline V gene lookup returns CDR1 MNHEY and CDR2 SVGAGI. This CDR3 has 15 amino acids. J lost 2 bases, V lost 4 bases, and 4 bases had no gene match. CDR3 coding DNA: TGTGCCAGCAGTTCTTACAGGGGAAACACCGGGGAGCTGTTTTTT. This gives the protein CASSSYRGNTGELFF.

The chain links TRBV2 to TRBJ2-7; TRBD2 matches at 11 bases. The germline CDR1 and CDR2 sequences are SNHLY and FYNNEI. The CDR3 length is 15 residues. The V segment lost 6 bases and the J segment 7 bases; nucleotides outside the gene matches: 11. CDR3 sequence reads: CASRAGTSGGREQYF. For the CDR3, the DNA is TGTGCCAGCAGGGCCGGGACTAGCGGTGGGAGGGAGCAGTACTTC.

The rearrangement links TRBV2 to TRBJ2-3, with TRBD1 identical over 10 bases. Germline CDR1 reads SNHLY; CDR2 reads FYNNEI. CDR3 size: 14 residues. The ends lost 6 bases at V and 4 bases at J; junction bases unmatched: 4. CDR3 nucleotides: TGTGCCAGCAGATGGGACAGGGGATCAGATACGCAGTATTTT. It translates to CASRWDRGSDTQYF.

The J gene is TRBJ1-1, the V gene TRBV11-2; D is perhaps TRBD1 (5 bases). Trimming left V 0 bases short and J 3 bases short, with 17 bases between. This CDR3 spans 17 amino acids. CDR1 is SGHAT and CDR2 is FQNNGV in the germline V gene. CDR3 sequence (DNA): TGTGCCAGCAGCTTAGATGGGGCGACAATACAGGACACTGAAGCTTTCTTT. This sequence encodes CASSLDGATIQDTEAFF.

This chain connects TRBV2 to TRBJ2-1; D remains ambiguous. Germline-derived CDR1 and CDR2 are SNHLY and FYNNEI. The CDR3 sequence is 13 residues long. V was cut by 4 bases and J by 9 bases, with 13 bases left in between. The CDR3 protein is CASSVLVPGEQFF. The CDR3 region has the DNA TGTGCCAGCAGTGTATTGGTTCCCGGTGAGCAGTTCTTC.

The rearrangement links TRBV4-1 to TRBJ2-3; 11 bases line up with TRBD1. J lost 5 bases, V lost 0 bases, and 7 bases had no gene match. The germline CDR1 and CDR2 sequences are MGHRA and YSYEKL. This CDR3 has 17 amino acids. CDR3 loop: CASSQEGTGGDRDTQYF. In DNA, the CDR3 is TGCGCCAGCAGCCAAGAAGGGACAGGGGGAGATAGAGATACGCAGTATTTT.

V usage is TRBV5-4 and J usage is TRBJ1-1; D is uncertain. V dropped 5 bases and J dropped 6 bases, with 8 bases sitting between them. This CDR3 spans 11 amino acids. The germline CDR1 and CDR2 sequences are SGHNT and YYREEE (reference sequence). The CDR3 DNA follows: TGTGCCAGCAGGAGTGAAGCTGAAGCTTTCTTT. This encodes CASRSEAEAFF.